This passage covers 27 T cell receptor beta chains from one sample sequenced in a study of technical replicates of blood from several donors. The repertoire was sequenced with immunoSEQ multiplex PCR; TCRdb's copy has only in-frame clones and lacks some. The sample consists of about 83,000 clones, about 90% of them appearing once. Material: T cells isolated from PBMCs. The receptor source for this set is a human donor in good health.

This clone was seen only once. The chain combines TRBV27 with TRBJ1-3; no definite D call. With 8 bases removed from V and 4 bases from J, the gap between germline ends came to 15 bases. From germline, CDR1 is MNHEY and CDR2 SMNVEV (reference sequence). The CDR3 is 14 amino acids. CDR3 loop: CASQSRYSGNTIYF. The CDR3 region has the DNA TGTGCCAGCCAAAGCAGGTATTCAGGAAACACCATATATTTT.

The chain links TRBV6-1 to TRBJ2-2; 9 bases match TRBD1. Germline lookup yields CDR1 MNHNS and CDR2 SASEGT. The CDR3 runs to 14 residues. V lost 6 bases to trimming and J lost 6 bases; unmatched junction nucleotides: 5. The CDR3 region has the DNA TGTGCCAGCAGGGAACAGGGGGCGTCCGGGGAGCTGTTTTTT. Amino acid sequence: CASREQGASGELFF.

The CDR3 reads CASADRTPDTQYF. CDR3 DNA sequence: TGTGCCAGTGCGGACAGAACTCCAGATACGCAGTATTTT. The J gene is TRBJ2-3, the V gene TRBV6-1; possible D gene TRBD1, 6 bases. V lost 9 bases and J 4 bases, leaving 14 bases between the germline ends. The CDR3 is made up of 13 amino acids. CDR1 is MNHNS, CDR2 SASEGT, per germline.

The rearrangement links TRBV12-5 to TRBJ1-1; TRBD1 is a possible D gene (6 bases). Germline lookup yields CDR1 LGHNT and CDR2 FRNRAP. The CDR3 totals 16 residues. V was trimmed by 5 bases and J by 1 base, leaving 17 bases between them. CDR3 sequence reads: CASGDTPQGSNTEAFF. The DNA of the CDR3 is TGTGCTAGTGGTGATACACCACAGGGTTCGAACACTGAAGCTTTCTTT.

The chain is built from TRBV19 and TRBJ2-3, with a tentative D call TRBD1 (6 bases). Trimming removed 6 bases from V and 1 base from J, with 17 bases in between. Looked up from germline, CDR1 is LNHDA and CDR2 is SQIVND (reference sequence). The CDR3 has 16 residues. As DNA, the CDR3 is TGTGCCAGTAGCCACGGGACACACCGCCGCACAGATACGCAGTATTTT. Translation gives CASSHGTHRRTDTQYF.

The count of this clone is one. The genes are TRBV27 and TRBJ2-7, with D perhaps matching TRBD1 (6 bases). This CDR3 region has 13 residues. CDR1 is MNHEY, CDR2 SMNVEV, per germline (reference sequence). The germline V and J ends were trimmed by 5 bases and 3 bases, with 11 bases remaining between them. DNA for the CDR3: TGTGCCAGCAGTAAGGACAGCTTCTACGAGCAGTACTTC. Translated: CASSKDSFYEQYF.

The chain has TRBV5-4 and TRBJ1-2, with a possible D match to TRBD1 (6 bases). V lost 4 bases to trimming and J lost 5 bases, with 15 bases between them. Germline-derived CDR1 and CDR2 are SGHNT and YYREEE (reference sequence). This CDR3 region has 14 residues. The CDR3 DNA reads TGTGCCAGCAGCCCCATACAGGACAGATATGGCTACACCTTC. Translating gives CASSPIQDRYGYTF.

CDR3 loop: CAISGQHTGELFF. The CDR3, as DNA: TGTGCCATCAGTGGACAGCACACCGGGGAGCTGTTTTTT. V gene TRBV10-3 combines with J gene TRBJ2-2; possible D gene TRBD1, 5 bases. Germline CDR1 reads ENHRY; CDR2 reads SYGVKD. The CDR3 runs to 13 residues. Trimming stripped 4 bases from V and 3 bases from J, with 6 bases between.

This chain joins TRBV29-1 and TRBJ2-3, with D perhaps matching TRBD1 (6 bases). V lost 7 bases and J lost 2, with 10 bases in between. This CDR3 has 12 residues. The V gene's germline CDR1 is SQVTM and CDR2 ANQGSEA. The CDR3 is CSDRTDTDTQYF. In nucleotides, the CDR3 is TGCAGCGACCGGACAGACACAGATACGCAGTATTTT.

This chain connects TRBV10-2 to TRBJ2-6; a weak D match, TRBD1 (6 bases). CDR3 length: 13 amino acids. Deletions cut 9 bases from V and 2 bases from J, with 8 bases between. Germline V CDR1 and CDR2: WSHSY, SAAADI. The CDR3 DNA follows: TGCGCCAGTCGGACAGCTGGGGCCAACGTCCTGACTTTC. Translation: CASRTAGANVLTF.

This clone was detected once. The V call is TRBV2, the J call TRBJ1-2; D gene uncertain. V lost 6 bases and J 4 bases, leaving 6 bases between the germline ends. The CDR3 spans 11 residues. Germline CDR1 reads SNHLY; CDR2 reads FYNNEI. CDR3 in amino acids: CASSYTYGYTF. CDR3 nucleotides: TGTGCCAGCAGCTATACCTATGGCTACACCTTC.

This sequence joins TRBV6-6 and TRBJ2-5; 10 nucleotides align to TRBD2. The V segment lost 2 bases and the J segment 1 base; nucleotides outside the gene matches: 4. The length of the CDR3 is 16 residues. Germline V gives CDR1 MNHNY, CDR2 SVGAGI (reference sequence). CDR3 DNA sequence: TGTGCCAGCAGTTACCAGGTAGCGGGGGGCCAAGAGACCCAGTACTTC. Residues: CASSYQVAGGQETQYF.

CDR3 in DNA: TGTGCCAGCAGCTTGATCGACAGTAACTATGGCTACACCTTC. Protein sequence: CASSLIDSNYGYTF. The gene calls are TRBV5-4 and TRBJ1-2; tentatively, D is TRBD1 (5 bases). The V gene's germline CDR1 is SGHNT and CDR2 YYREEE (reference sequence). Trimming removed 1 base from V and 1 base from J, with 8 bases in between. CDR3 length: 14 amino acids.

The rearrangement uses TRBV6-5 and TRBJ1-3; D ambiguous. With 2 bases removed from V and 2 bases from J, the gap between germline ends came to 10 bases. CDR1 and CDR2 (germline): MNHEY, SVGAGI. This CDR3 comprises 15 residues. CDR3 coding DNA: TGTGCCAGCAGTTACGAGCAGGAAACTGGAAACACCATATATTTT. Its protein product is CASSYEQETGNTIYF.

The V gene is TRBV19, the J gene TRBJ1-1; TRBD1 aligns across 7 bases. With 8 bases clipped from V and 10 bases from J, the junction kept 13 bases outside the gene matches. The CDR3 spans 13 residues. From germline, CDR1 is LNHDA and CDR2 SQIVND (reference sequence). The CDR3 coding sequence is TGTGCCAGTGTACAGGGGCCCAAACTACGAGCTTTCTTT. Residues: CASVQGPKLRAFF.

The chain recombines TRBV7-2 with TRBJ2-2; 7 bases align to TRBD2. Germline CDR1 reads SGHTA; CDR2 reads FQGNSA. CDR3 size: 14 residues. V lost 6 bases to trimming and J lost 3 bases; unmatched junction nucleotides: 4. CDR3 loop: CASRGAGDTGELFF. The CDR3 DNA follows: TGTGCCAGCAGGGGCGCGGGGGACACCGGGGAGCTGTTTTTT.

The J gene is TRBJ2-5, the V gene TRBV2, with 10 bases lining up with TRBD2. Losses at the gene ends were 4 bases for V and 4 bases for J; bases not matched to a gene: 3. This CDR3 contains 14 residues. Germline assignment: CDR1 SNHLY and CDR2 FYNNEI. CDR3 in amino acids: CASSGPSGRETQYF. The CDR3, as DNA: TGTGCCAGCAGTGGTCCTAGCGGGAGAGAGACCCAGTACTTC.

The chain employs TRBV6-1 and TRBJ1-5; D is unresolved. V dropped 6 bases and J dropped 2 bases, with 5 bases sitting between them. The CDR3 is 12 residues long. Germline V gene data show CDR1 as MNHNS and CDR2 as SASEGT. The CDR3 DNA sequence: TGTGCCAGCAGACGGGGCAATCAGCCCCAGCATTTT. Translating gives CASRRGNQPQHF.

V gene TRBV30 combines with J gene TRBJ1-4; possibly TRBD1 for D (5 bases). V lost 5 bases and J 8 bases, leaving 24 bases between the germline ends. Germline CDR1 is GTSNPN and CDR2 is SVGIG (reference sequence). The CDR3 runs 16 residues. For the CDR3, the DNA is TGTGCCTGGGTTTTAGAGCGCGGGACTGAGGGGGAAAAACTGTTTTTT. Amino acids: CAWVLERGTEGEKLFF.

The chain carries TRBV5-1 and TRBJ2-7, with 9 bases that match TRBD1. Trimming removed 3 bases from V and 2 bases from J; junction bases left unmatched: 6. This CDR3 comprises 15 residues. Germline V gene lookup returns CDR1 SGHRS and CDR2 YFSETQ. The CDR3 here is CASSYGTGQAYEQYF. CDR3 in DNA: TGCGCCAGCAGCTACGGGACAGGGCAGGCCTACGAGCAGTACTTC.

The chain couples TRBV13 to TRBJ2-5; TRBD2 matches at 10 bases. The CDR3 is 14 amino acids. J was trimmed by 5 bases and V by 5 bases; bases with no gene match: 5. CDR1 PRHDT and CDR2 FYEKMQ come from the germline V gene (reference sequence). This CDR3 reads CASSAGLAFETQYF. DNA for the CDR3: TGTGCCAGCAGCGCGGGACTAGCGTTCGAGACCCAGTACTTC.

J is TRBJ1-2 and V is TRBV28; 8 bases are shared with TRBD1. V was clipped by 7 bases and J by 7 bases; unmatched bases: 17. The CDR3 spans 16 residues. Germline V gene sequence: CDR1 MDHEN, CDR2 SYDVKM. The chain's CDR3 is CASMMDRVLHRGGYTF. Written as DNA, the CDR3 is TGTGCCAGCATGATGGACAGGGTCCTACACAGGGGTGGCTACACCTTC.

The chain links TRBV4-2 to TRBJ2-2, with D possibly TRBD2 on 6 matching bases. The CDR3 is 16 amino acids. V dropped 0 bases and J dropped 1 base, with 9 bases sitting between them. The V gene's germline CDR1 is LGHNA and CDR2 YNFKEQ. DNA for the CDR3: TGTGCCAGCAGCCAAGAAGGAGGGTTGAACACCGGGGAGCTGTTTTTT. Translation: CASSQEGGLNTGELFF.

J is TRBJ2-7 and V is TRBV2; the match to TRBD1 covers 10 bases. V lost 6 bases, J lost 3 bases, and 5 bases stayed unmatched. Germline V gives CDR1 SNHLY, CDR2 FYNNEI. The CDR3 is made up of 14 amino acids. The CDR3 is CASRPGQGIYEQYF. In DNA form, the CDR3 reads TGTGCCAGCAGGCCGGGACAGGGGATCTACGAGCAGTACTTC.

The gene calls are TRBV19 and TRBJ2-1; D is unclear. The CDR3 is 14 amino acids. The germline V gene has CDR1 LNHDA and CDR2 SQIVND (reference sequence). Trimming removed 3 bases from V and 8 bases from J, with 14 bases in between. CDR3 sequence (DNA): TGTGCCAGTAGTATCTTGGTAAGATCGGATGAGCAGTTCTTC. This codes for CASSILVRSDEQFF.

The chain links TRBV28 to TRBJ2-5, with 7 bases identical to TRBD2. This CDR3 contains 18 residues. Germline V lookup: CDR1 MDHEN, CDR2 SYDVKM. Trimming cost V 3 bases and J 2 bases; bases outside gene matches: 15. The chain's CDR3 is CASSFFLPMAGDQETQYF. DNA for the CDR3: TGTGCCAGCAGTTTTTTTTTGCCCATGGCGGGGGATCAAGAGACCCAGTACTTC.

The chain uses TRBV4-1 and TRBJ2-5; 13 nucleotides line up with TRBD2. V lost 3 bases, J lost 4 bases, and 5 bases stayed unmatched. This CDR3 region has 16 residues. From germline, CDR1 is MGHRA and CDR2 YSYEKL. For the CDR3, the DNA is TGCGCCAGCAGCCAGAGGAGACTAGCGGGAGGAGAGACCCAGTACTTC. This gives the protein CASSQRRLAGGETQYF.